The present T cell receptor (beta chain) was sequenced within a study of regulatory T cells in long-lasting Graves disease. Time point here: newly diagnosed GD, antithyroid drugs for less than 3 months. From RNA extracted from PBMCs, the TCR library was made. Germline V gives CDR1 KGHSH, CDR2 LQKENI. V was trimmed by 5 bases and J by 4 bases, leaving 12 bases between them. There are 14 residues in the CDR3. Arm-PCR with iRepertoire HTBI primers amplified the CDR3 regions for these TCR beta libraries. Via MiXCR, TCRdb re-called the multiplex PCR reads, giving one row per CDR3 protein. The top ten clones hold roughly a tenth of a sample with 540,000 or so distinct CDR3 sequences, about 13% of them seen once. This same sample was also taken into another study, of T cells in Graves' hyperthyroidism and ophthalmopathy.

This specimen was peripheral blood mononuclear cells (PBMCs), taken at new diagnosis, from a patient treated with antithyroid drugs. This rearrangement joins TRBV18 to TRBJ2-4; D possibly matches TRBD1 or TRBD2 (6 bases each). The receptor was isolated from a man aged 25 to 40 with Graves disease. This chain's CDR3 is CASSSGGEKNIQYF. Here the CDR3 DNA reads TGTGCCAGCTCATCCGGGGGCGAAAAAAACATTCAGTACTTC.